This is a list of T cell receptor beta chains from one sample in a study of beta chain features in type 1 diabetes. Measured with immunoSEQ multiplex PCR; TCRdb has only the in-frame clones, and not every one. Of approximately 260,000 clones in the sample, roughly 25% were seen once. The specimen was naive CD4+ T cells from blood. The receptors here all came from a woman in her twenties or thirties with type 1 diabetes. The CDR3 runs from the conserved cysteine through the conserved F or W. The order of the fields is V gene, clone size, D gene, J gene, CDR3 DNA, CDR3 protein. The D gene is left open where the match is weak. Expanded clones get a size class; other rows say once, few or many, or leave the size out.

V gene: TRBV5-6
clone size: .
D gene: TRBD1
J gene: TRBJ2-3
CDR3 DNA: TGTGCCAGCAGTTTAGGGACAGGGAACGCAGATACGCAGTATTTT
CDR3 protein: CASSLGTGNADTQYF

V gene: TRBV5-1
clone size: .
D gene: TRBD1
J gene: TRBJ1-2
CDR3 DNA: TGCGCCAGCAGTCGGGACAGGGTAGATGGCTACACCTTC
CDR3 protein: CASSRDRVDGYTF

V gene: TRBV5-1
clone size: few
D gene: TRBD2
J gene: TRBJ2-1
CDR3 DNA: TGCGCCAGCAGCTTCGGGGGGGCGAGCTCCTACAATGAGCAGTTCTTC
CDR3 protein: CASSFGGASSYNEQFF

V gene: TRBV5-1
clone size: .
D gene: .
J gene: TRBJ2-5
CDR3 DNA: TGCGCCAGCAGCCAAACTCAAGAGACCCAGTACTTC
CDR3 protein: CASSQTQETQYF

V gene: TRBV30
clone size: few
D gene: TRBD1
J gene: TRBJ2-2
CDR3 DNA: TGTGCCTGGAGTCCTACAGGGGCCGGGGAGCTGTTTTTT
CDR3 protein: CAWSPTGAGELFF

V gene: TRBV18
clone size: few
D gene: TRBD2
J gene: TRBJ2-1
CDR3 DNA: TGTGCCAGCTCACCAGAAACTGAGCTAGCGGGTGATCCTCAGTTCTTC
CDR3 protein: CASSPETELAGDPQFF

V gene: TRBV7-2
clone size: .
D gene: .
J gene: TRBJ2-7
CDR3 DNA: TGTGCCAGCAGCCCCGGGTCGTACACCTACGAGCAGTACTTC
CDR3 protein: CASSPGSYTYEQYF

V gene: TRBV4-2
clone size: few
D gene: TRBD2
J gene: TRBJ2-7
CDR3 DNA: TGTGCCAGCAGCCATCTAGCGGGCCCTACCTACGAGCAGTACTTC
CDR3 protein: CASSHLAGPTYEQYF

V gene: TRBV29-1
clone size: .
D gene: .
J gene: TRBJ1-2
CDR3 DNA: TGCAGCGTTTTTGTCACAGGACCTTCCTATGGCTACACCTTC
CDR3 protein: CSVFVTGPSYGYTF

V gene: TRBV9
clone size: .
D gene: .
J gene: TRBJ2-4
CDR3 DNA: TGTGCCAGCACCCAGGGCATTACGGCGGACATTCAGTACTTC
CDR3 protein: CASTQGITADIQYF

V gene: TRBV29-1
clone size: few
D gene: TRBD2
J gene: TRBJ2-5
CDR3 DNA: TGCAGCGTTGAAATACGGGGGGGGTACCAAGAGACCCAGTACTTC
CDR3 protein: CSVEIRGGYQETQYF

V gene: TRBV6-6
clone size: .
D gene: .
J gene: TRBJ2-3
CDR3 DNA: TGTGCCAGCAGGATGTTGACTAGCACAGATACGCAGTATTTT
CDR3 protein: CASRMLTSTDTQYF

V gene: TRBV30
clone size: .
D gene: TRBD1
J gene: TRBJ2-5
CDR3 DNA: TGTGCCTGGAGCGTCGTGCCAGGGGGCCAGTACTTC
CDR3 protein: CAWSVVPGGQYF

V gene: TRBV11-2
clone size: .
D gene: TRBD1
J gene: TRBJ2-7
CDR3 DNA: TGTGCCAGCAGCTTAGACCGGGACAGTCCCTACGAGCAGTACTTC
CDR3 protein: CASSLDRDSPYEQYF

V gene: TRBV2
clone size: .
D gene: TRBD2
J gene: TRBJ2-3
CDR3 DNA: TGTGCCAGCAGATTAGCGGGAGGTTCCGGCTTTGGGGATACGCAGTATTTT
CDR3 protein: CASRLAGGSGFGDTQYF

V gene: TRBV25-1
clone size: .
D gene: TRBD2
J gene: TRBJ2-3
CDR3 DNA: TGTGCCAGCGGGGGGGGGAATACGCAGTATTTT
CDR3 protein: CASGGGNTQYF

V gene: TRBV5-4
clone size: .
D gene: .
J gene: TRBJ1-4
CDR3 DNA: TGTGCCAGCAGCTCGGGATCCAGTGGACAGATTTTT
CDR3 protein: CASSSGSSGQIF

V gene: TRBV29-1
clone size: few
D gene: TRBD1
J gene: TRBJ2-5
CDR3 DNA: TGCAGCGTTGAAGAGTTAGGACAGGGAGGCGAGACCCAGTACTTC
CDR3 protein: CSVEELGQGGETQYF

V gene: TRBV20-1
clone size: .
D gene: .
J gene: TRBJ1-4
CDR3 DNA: TGCAGTGCTCAGAATGAAAAACTGTTTTTT
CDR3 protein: CSAQNEKLFF

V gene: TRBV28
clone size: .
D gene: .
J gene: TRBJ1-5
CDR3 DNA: TGTGCCAGCACAACCCCCCAACGGAGCAATCAGCCCCAGCATTTT
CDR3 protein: CASTTPQRSNQPQHF

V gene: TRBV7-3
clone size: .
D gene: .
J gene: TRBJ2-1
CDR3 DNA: TGTGCCAGCAGCTTAACCGGGTCTACCTACAATGAGCAGTTCTTC
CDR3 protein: CASSLTGSTYNEQFF

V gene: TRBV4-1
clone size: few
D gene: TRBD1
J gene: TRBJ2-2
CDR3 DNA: TGCGCCAGCAGCCAGAGCCGGGACAGGGTCACCGGGGAGCTGTTTTTT
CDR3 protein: CASSQSRDRVTGELFF

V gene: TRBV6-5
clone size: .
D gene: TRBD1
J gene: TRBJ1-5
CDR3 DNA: TGTGCCAGCAGACCAGACAGGGACCATCAGCCCCAGCATTTT
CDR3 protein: CASRPDRDHQPQHF

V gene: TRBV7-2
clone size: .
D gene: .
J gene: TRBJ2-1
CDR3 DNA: TGTGCCAGCAGCCCTACAGGGCTCTACAATGAGCAGTTCTTC
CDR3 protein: CASSPTGLYNEQFF

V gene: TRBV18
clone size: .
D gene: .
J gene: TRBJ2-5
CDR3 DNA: TGTGCCAGCAAGAAACAGGGCCAAGAGACCCAGTACTTC
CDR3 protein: CASKKQGQETQYF

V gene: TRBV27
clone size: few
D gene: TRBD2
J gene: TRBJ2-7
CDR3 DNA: TGTGCCAGCAGTCCGGGACTAGCGGGCGAGCAGTACTTC
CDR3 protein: CASSPGLAGEQYF

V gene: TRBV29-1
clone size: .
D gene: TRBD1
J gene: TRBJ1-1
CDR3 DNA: TGCAGCGTTGAGTTTCGACAGGGGGACACTGAAGCTTTCTTT
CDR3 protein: CSVEFRQGDTEAFF

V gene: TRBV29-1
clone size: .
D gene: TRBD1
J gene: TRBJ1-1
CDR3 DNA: TGCAGCGGTATCGGACAGGGAGGTACTGAAGCTTTCTTT
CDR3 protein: CSGIGQGGTEAFF

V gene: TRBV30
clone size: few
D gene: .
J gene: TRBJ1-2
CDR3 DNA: TGTGCCTGGAGTGTATCGGGGAGAGGTGGCTACACCTTC
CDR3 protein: CAWSVSGRGGYTF

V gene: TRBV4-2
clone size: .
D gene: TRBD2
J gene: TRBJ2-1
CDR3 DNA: TGTGCCAGCAGCCAGGGGACTAGCGGACAATCCTACAATGAGCAGTTCTTC
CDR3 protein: CASSQGTSGQSYNEQFF

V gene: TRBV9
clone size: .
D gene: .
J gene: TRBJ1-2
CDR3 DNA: TGTGCCAGCAGCACCCAAGGACAGAACTATGGCTACACCTTC
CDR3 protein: CASSTQGQNYGYTF

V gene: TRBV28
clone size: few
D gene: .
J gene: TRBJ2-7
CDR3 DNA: TGTGCCAGCAGTTTACCTACAGGAGCCCCCTACGAGCAGTACTTC
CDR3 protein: CASSLPTGAPYEQYF

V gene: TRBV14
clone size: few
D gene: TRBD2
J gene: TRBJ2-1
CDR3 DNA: TGTGCCAGCAGCCAAAGACTAGCGGAGTACAATGAGCAGTTCTTC
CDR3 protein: CASSQRLAEYNEQFF

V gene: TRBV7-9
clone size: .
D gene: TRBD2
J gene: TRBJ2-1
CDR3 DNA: TGTGCCAGCAGCTTCAAAGTAGCGGGAGCACGATATGAGCAGTTCTTC
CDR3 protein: CASSFKVAGARYEQFF

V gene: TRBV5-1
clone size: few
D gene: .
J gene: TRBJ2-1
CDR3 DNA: TGCGCCAGCAGCTTGGGCCCGGGGAGCAATGAGCAGTTCTTC
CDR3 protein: CASSLGPGSNEQFF

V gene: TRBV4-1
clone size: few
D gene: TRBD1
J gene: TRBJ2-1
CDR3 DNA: TGCGCCAGCAGCGCGAGGGGGCAGGAGCAGTTCTTC
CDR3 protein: CASSARGQEQFF

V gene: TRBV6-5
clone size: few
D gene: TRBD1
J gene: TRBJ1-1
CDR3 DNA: TGTGCCAGCAGAAGGACAGGGAACACTGAAGCTTTCTTT
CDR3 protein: CASRRTGNTEAFF

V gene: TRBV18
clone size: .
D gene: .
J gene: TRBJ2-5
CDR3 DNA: TGTGCCAGCTCAAGTCCATTGCAGGAAGAGACCCAGTACTTC
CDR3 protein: CASSSPLQEETQYF

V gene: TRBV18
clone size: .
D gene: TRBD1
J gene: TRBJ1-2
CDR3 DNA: TGTGCCAGCTCCACGACAGGGCCTAACTATGGCTACACCTTC
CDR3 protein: CASSTTGPNYGYTF

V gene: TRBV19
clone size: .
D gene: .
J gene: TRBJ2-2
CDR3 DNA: TGTGCCAGTAGTATATCGGCAGGGGACACCGGGGAGCTGTTTTTT
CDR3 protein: CASSISAGDTGELFF

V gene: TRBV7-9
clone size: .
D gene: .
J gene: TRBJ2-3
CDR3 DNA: TGTGCCAGCAGCGCCCACAGGGTCGGGGATACGCAGTATTTT
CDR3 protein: CASSAHRVGDTQYF

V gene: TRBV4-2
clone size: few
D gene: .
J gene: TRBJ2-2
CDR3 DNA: TGTGCCAGCAGCCAAGATTTAGTCCCCGGGGAGCTGTTTTTT
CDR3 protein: CASSQDLVPGELFF

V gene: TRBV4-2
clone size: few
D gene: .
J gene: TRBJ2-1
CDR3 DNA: TGTGCCAGCAGCCAAGATTACGGGTCTGAGCAGTTCTTC
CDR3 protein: CASSQDYGSEQFF

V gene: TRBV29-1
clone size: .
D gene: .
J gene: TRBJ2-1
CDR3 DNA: TGCAGCGTTTCTAGCGACTCCTACAATGAGCAGTTCTTC
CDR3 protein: CSVSSDSYNEQFF

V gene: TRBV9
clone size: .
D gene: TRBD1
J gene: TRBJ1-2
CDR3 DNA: TGTGCCAGCAGCCTGAACAGGGGGCTTTCGAATGGCTACACCTTC
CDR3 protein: CASSLNRGLSNGYTF

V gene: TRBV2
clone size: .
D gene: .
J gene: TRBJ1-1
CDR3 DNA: TGTGCCAGCAGTGAATCGGGCGGGGAAACTGAAGCTTTCTTT
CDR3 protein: CASSESGGETEAFF

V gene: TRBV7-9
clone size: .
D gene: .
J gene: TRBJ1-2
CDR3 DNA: TGTGCCAGCAGCTTAGAACAGGGTCTTTTTGGCTACACCTTC
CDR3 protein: CASSLEQGLFGYTF

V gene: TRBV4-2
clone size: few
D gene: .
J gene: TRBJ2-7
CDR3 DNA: TGTGCCAGCAGCCAAGAGGGTAGCGGCACCATCTACGAGCAGTACTTC
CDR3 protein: CASSQEGSGTIYEQYF

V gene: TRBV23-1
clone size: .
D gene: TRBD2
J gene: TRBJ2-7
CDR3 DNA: TGCGCCAGCAGTCAGCCGACTAGCGGGGCCTACGAGCAGTACTTC
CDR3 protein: CASSQPTSGAYEQYF

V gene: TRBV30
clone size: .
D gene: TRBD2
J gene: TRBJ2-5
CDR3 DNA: TGTGCCTACGGGACTAGCGGGAGGGGTGAGACCCAGTACTTC
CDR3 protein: CAYGTSGRGETQYF

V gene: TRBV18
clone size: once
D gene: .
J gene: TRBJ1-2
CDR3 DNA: TGTGCCAGCTCACCACCTCGACAGGCCCATGGCTACACCTTC
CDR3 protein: CASSPPRQAHGYTF

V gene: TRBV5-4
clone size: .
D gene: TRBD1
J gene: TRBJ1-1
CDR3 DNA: TGTGCCAGCAGCTTGGGGTGGACAGGGGTAACCACTGAAGCTTTCTTT
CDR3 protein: CASSLGWTGVTTEAFF

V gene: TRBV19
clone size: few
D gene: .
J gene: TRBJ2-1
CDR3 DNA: TGTGCCAGTAGTATCTGGGAGGCGTCCTACAATGAGCAGTTCTTC
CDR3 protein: CASSIWEASYNEQFF

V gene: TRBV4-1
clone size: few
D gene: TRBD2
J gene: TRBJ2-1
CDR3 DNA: TGCGCCAGCAGCCAAGATCCCGCTAGCGGGAATACCTACAATGAGCAGTTCTTC
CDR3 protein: CASSQDPASGNTYNEQFF

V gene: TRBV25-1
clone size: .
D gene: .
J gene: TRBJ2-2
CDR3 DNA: TGTGCCAGCAGTGATCTTTCGGGGACGAACACCGGGGAGCTGTTTTTT
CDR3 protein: CASSDLSGTNTGELFF

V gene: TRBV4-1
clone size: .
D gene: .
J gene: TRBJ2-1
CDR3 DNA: TGCGCCAGCAGGCTCACTAGTACCGGTGAGCAGTTCTTC
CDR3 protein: CASRLTSTGEQFF

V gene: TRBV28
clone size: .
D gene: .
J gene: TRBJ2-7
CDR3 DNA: TGTGCCAGCAGCGCGGGGCAGACTAGCTCCTACGAGCAGTACTTC
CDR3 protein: CASSAGQTSSYEQYF

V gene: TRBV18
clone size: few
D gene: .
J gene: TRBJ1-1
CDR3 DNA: TGTGCCAGCTCACCACTCCGGGGGTCCACTGAAGCTTTCTTT
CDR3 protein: CASSPLRGSTEAFF

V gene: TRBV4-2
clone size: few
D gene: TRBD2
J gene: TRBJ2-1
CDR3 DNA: TGTGCCAGCAGCCTGGGGCTAGCGGAATACAATGAGCAGTTCTTC
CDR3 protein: CASSLGLAEYNEQFF